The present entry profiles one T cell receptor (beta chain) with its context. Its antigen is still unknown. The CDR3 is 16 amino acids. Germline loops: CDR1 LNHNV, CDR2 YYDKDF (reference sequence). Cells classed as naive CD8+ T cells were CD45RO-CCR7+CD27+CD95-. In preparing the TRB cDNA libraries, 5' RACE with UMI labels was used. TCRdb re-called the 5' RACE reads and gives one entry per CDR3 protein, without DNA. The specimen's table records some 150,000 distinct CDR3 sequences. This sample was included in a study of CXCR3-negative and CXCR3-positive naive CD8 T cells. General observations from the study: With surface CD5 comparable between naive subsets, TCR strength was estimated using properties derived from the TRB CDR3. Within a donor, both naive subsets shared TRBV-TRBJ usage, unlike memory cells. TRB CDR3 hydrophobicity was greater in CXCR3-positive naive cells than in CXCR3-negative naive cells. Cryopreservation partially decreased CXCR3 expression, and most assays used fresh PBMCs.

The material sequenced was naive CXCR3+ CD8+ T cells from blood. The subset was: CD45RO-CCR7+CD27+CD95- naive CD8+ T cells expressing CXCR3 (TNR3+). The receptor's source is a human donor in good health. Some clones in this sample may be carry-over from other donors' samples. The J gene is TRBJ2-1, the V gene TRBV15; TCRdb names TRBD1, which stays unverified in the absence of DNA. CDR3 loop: CATSPRGHLTYNEQFF.